This TCR beta chain came from a study of CD8+CD57+ T cells in acquired aplastic anemia. At the level of the study: Sorted CD4+ plus CD8+ cells gave DNA averaging approximately 2.9 ug. CD4+ cell libraries from healthy donors averaged approximately 10 million reads. Study-wide points: Some 28 CD8+ CDR3 sequences occurred in both the patients and the controls. Significant differences in CD8+ Simpson's diversity were not observed between patients and controls.

In this sample, this clonotype turned up many times. Its cognate antigen is unknown. For CDR3 and TCR beta VDJ profiling, genomic DNA was the template used. One entry per CDR3 protein results from TCRdb running MiXCR on the reads. The data contain some 170,000 distinct CDR3 sequences, approximately 40% of them singletons. The germline gives CDR1 SGHVS, CDR2 FQNEAQ. The CDR3 is 13 amino acids. V was shortened by 8 bases and J by 0 bases, with 9 bases between the two germline ends. What was sequenced was sorted CD4+, CD8+, or CD8+CD57+ T cells (not recorded which) from PBMCs. This clonotype was obtained from a human donor in good health. The chain links TRBV7-8 to TRBJ2-3; possibly TRBD2 for D (5 bases). CDR3 sequence reads: CASDGGSTDTQYF. The CDR3 DNA follows: TGTGCCAGCGACGGAGGTAGCACAGATACGCAGTATTTT.